These 6 T cell receptor beta chains originate from one sample sequenced in a study of read filtering for tumor transcriptome and immune sequencing. From roughly 390 ng of RNA, a library with molecular barcoded alpha/delta and beta/gamma adaptors was made. TCRdb reanalysed the reads using MiXCR and keeps one entry per CDR3 protein. The table records tens of thousands of distinct CDR3 sequences, 10% to 15% of them present only once. Sequencing was carried out using a population of CD138-negative cells sorted from bone marrow. The receptor source for this set is a donor aged 40 or over with multiple myeloma.

This clonotype was counted at least ten times. The chain has TRBV19 and TRBJ2-3, with 7 bases that match TRBD2. The CDR3 has 14 residues. Germline trimming cut 7 bases from V and 4 bases from J; bases unmatched to any gene: 8. Looked up from germline, CDR1 is LNHDA and CDR2 is SQIVND (reference sequence). The CDR3 bases are TGTGCCAGTACCCAAAGGAGCGGGGCAGATACGCAGTATTTT. Protein: CASTQRSGADTQYF.

This clonotype was detected ten times or more. The chain employs TRBV29-1 and TRBJ1-5; D unclear. The germline V and J ends were trimmed by 6 bases and 3 bases, with 9 bases remaining between them. CDR1 is SQVTM and CDR2 is ANQGSEA in the germline V gene. CDR3 length: 12 amino acids. CDR3 DNA: TGCAGCGTCGGGGAGGCCAATCAGCCCCAGCATTTT. As protein: CSVGEANQPQHF.

This clonotype was found a few times. This may be a read error: a much more frequent sequence differs by one nucleotide. The chain uses TRBV20-1 and TRBJ1-4, with a tentative D call TRBD1 (6 bases). The CDR3 covers 14 residues. Germline CDR1 DFQATT, CDR2 SNEGSKA (reference sequence). DNA of the CDR3: TGCAGTGCTAGAGATCCGGGGGGCAGTGAAGAACTGTTTTTT. Its protein product is CSARDPGGSEELFF.

This clonotype was counted at least ten times. The V and J genes are TRBV20-1 and TRBJ2-7; D possibly uses TRBD1 or TRBD2 (5 bases each). The CDR3 loop spans 14 amino acids. Germline V gene data show CDR1 as DFQATT and CDR2 as SNEGSKA (reference sequence). Deletions cut 0 bases from V and 0 bases from J, with 9 bases between. The CDR3 DNA sequence: TGCAGTGCTAGAGATTCGAGGGGCTCCTACGAGCAGTACTTC. This gives the protein CSARDSRGSYEQYF.

The sample holds many counts of this clonotype. This chain joins TRBV3-1 and TRBJ1-6; 8 nucleotides match TRBD1. CDR3 length: 16 amino acids. CDR1 LGHDT and CDR2 YNNKEL come from the germline V gene (reference sequence). The junction had 11 bases not matched to a gene; V was cut back by 5 bases and J by 8 bases. CDR3 sequence: CASSEGSGQGDSPLHF. DNA for the CDR3: TGTGCCAGCAGCGAAGGGTCCGGACAGGGTGATTCACCCCTCCACTTT. The whole variable domain, remainder taken from reference TRBV3-1 and TRBJ1-6, is DTAVSQTPKYLVTQMGNDKSIKCEQNLGHDTMYWYKQDSKKFLKIMFSYNNKELIINETVPNRFSPKSPDKAHLNLHINSLELGDSAVYFCASSEGSGQGDSPLHFGNGTRLTVT.

As for this clonotype: A much larger clone sits a single nucleotide away, making a read error possible. The chain employs TRBV28 and TRBJ2-5; D is undetermined. Germline CDR1 and CDR2: MDHEN and SYDVKM. The CDR3 runs 17 residues. DNA of the CDR3: TGTGCCAGCAGTTTAACTGCAGGCACCCTTGGCCAAGGGACCCAGTACTTC. It yields the protein CASSLTAGTLGQGTQYF.